A selection of T cell receptor beta chains follows, all from one sample in a study of T-cell memory formation after mild COVID-19. TCRdb reanalysed the 5' RACE reads using MiXCR and keeps one entry per CDR3 protein. The table shows 550,000 to 600,000 distinct CDR3 sequences, with approximately 15% occurring only once. Sequencing input: PBMCs or a T cell subset sorted from them (not recorded which). These receptors originate from an adult woman who had mild COVID-19 (a few samples of this study predate the infection). Cell type and time point are not known. Both conserved end residues are part of each CDR3. The order of the fields is clone size, CDR3 length, D gene, J gene, V gene, CDR3 DNA, CDR3 protein. A D gene is named only where the DNA matches it firmly. The size of a clone is reported for some rows only, either as once, few or many, or as a class for expanded clones.

abundance: few
len: 13
d_gene: TRBD1
j_gene: TRBJ2-1
v_gene: TRBV12-3/TRBV12-4
CDR3nt: TGTGCCAGCAGTCTGACAGGGGGCTCTGAGCAGTTCTTC
CDR3aa: CASSLTGGSEQFF

abundance: .
len: 16
d_gene: TRBD2
j_gene: TRBJ2-3
v_gene: TRBV5-1
CDR3nt: TGCGCCAGCAGCTTGGGGGCTAGCGGGGATGTAGATACGCAGTATTTT
CDR3aa: CASSLGASGDVDTQYF

abundance: few
len: 12
d_gene: .
j_gene: TRBJ2-7
v_gene: TRBV30
CDR3nt: TGTGCCTGGAGTGTAGTAGGGTTCGAGCAGTACTTC
CDR3aa: CAWSVVGFEQYF

abundance: .
len: 15
d_gene: .
j_gene: TRBJ2-1
v_gene: TRBV7-3
CDR3nt: TGTGCCAGCAGCTTGAGCCTCCTGGTTGGCAATGAGCAGTTCTTC
CDR3aa: CASSLSLLVGNEQFF

abundance: .
len: 15
d_gene: TRBD2
j_gene: TRBJ2-5
v_gene: TRBV18
CDR3nt: TGTGCCAGCTCACCACCAAGACTAGCCCAAGAGACCCAGTACTTC
CDR3aa: CASSPPRLAQETQYF

abundance: .
len: 15
d_gene: .
j_gene: TRBJ1-2
v_gene: TRBV11-2
CDR3nt: TGTGCCAGCAGCGGCGGAAGTGTTAATAACTATGGCTACACCTTC
CDR3aa: CASSGGSVNNYGYTF

abundance: .
len: 13
d_gene: .
j_gene: TRBJ2-4
v_gene: TRBV18
CDR3nt: TGTGCCAGCTCATCAAGACAGGAAAACATTCAGTACTTC
CDR3aa: CASSSRQENIQYF

abundance: .
len: 13
d_gene: .
j_gene: TRBJ2-5
v_gene: TRBV25-1
CDR3nt: TGTGCCAGCAGTGATCTGGGAAGAGAGACCCAGTACTTC
CDR3aa: CASSDLGRETQYF

abundance: few
len: 13
d_gene: .
j_gene: TRBJ2-1
v_gene: TRBV4-2
CDR3nt: TGTGCCAGCAGCCGCAGGGGGAGGGCAGAGCAGTTCTTC
CDR3aa: CASSRRGRAEQFF

abundance: many
len: 16
d_gene: TRBD2
j_gene: TRBJ2-1
v_gene: TRBV7-3
CDR3nt: TGTGCCAGCAGCCCCATAACTAGCGGGACTGACAATGAGCAGTTCTTC
CDR3aa: CASSPITSGTDNEQFF

abundance: few
len: 16
d_gene: .
j_gene: TRBJ2-3
v_gene: TRBV11-3
CDR3nt: TGTGCCAGCAGCTTATCACGGGCATCCCGCACAGATACGCAGTATTTT
CDR3aa: CASSLSRASRTDTQYF

abundance: few
len: 13
d_gene: TRBD1
j_gene: TRBJ1-4
v_gene: TRBV18
CDR3nt: TGTGCCAGCTCACCAGAGTACAGGGGAAAACTGTTTTTT
CDR3aa: CASSPEYRGKLFF

abundance: few
len: 15
d_gene: .
j_gene: TRBJ2-5
v_gene: TRBV7-2
CDR3nt: TGTGCCAGCAGCTTAGTTCAGTATTTAGCGGAGACCCAGTACTTC
CDR3aa: CASSLVQYLAETQYF

abundance: .
len: 15
d_gene: .
j_gene: TRBJ1-2
v_gene: TRBV5-6
CDR3nt: TGTGCCAGCAGCGCTTTCCCACAGGTCGGCTATGGCTACACCTTC
CDR3aa: CASSAFPQVGYGYTF

abundance: .
len: 14
d_gene: .
j_gene: TRBJ2-2
v_gene: TRBV6-6
CDR3nt: TGTGCCGTTAAGGGGGGCCGGTGGACCGGGGAGCTGTTTTTT
CDR3aa: CAVKGGRWTGELFF

abundance: .
len: 17
d_gene: .
j_gene: TRBJ2-6
v_gene: TRBV15
CDR3nt: TGTGCCACCAGGGGTGTCAGGGTGAAGACTGGGGCCAACGTCCTGACTTTC
CDR3aa: CATRGVRVKTGANVLTF